What follows are 22 T cell receptor beta chains derived from one specimen sequenced in a study of beta chain features in type 1 diabetes. cDNA synthesis used the whole RNA isolate, giving expressed TCRB sequences. Repertoires were generated with immunoSEQ multiplex PCR, while TCRdb's copy carries only in-frame clones and drops some. This table holds around 450,000 clones, more than 9.5% found once. Sequenced: naive CD4+ T cells from blood. The source is a woman in her late teens or twenties in good health.

The chain links TRBV7-3 to TRBJ2-1, with TRBD2 identical over 10 bases. Germline CDR1 and CDR2: SGHTA and FQGTGA. The CDR3 consists of 14 residues. Germline trimming cut 3 bases from V and 8 bases from J; bases unmatched to any gene: 4. The CDR3 DNA sequence: TGTGCCAGCAGCTTGGCTAGCGGGAGCTATGAGCAGTTCTTC. Protein sequence: CASSLASGSYEQFF.

This clone occurred once. V gene TRBV25-1 combines with J gene TRBJ2-3; TRBD1 or TRBD2 may be the D gene (5 bases each). V dropped 5 bases and J dropped 2 bases, with 17 bases sitting between them. Germline V gene data show CDR1 as MGHDK and CDR2 as SYGVNS. The CDR3 has 16 amino acids. The CDR3, as DNA: TGTGCCAGCAGTCCGCCGGGGACGTACATCACAGATACGCAGTATTTT. Translating gives CASSPPGTYITDTQYF.

V usage is TRBV5-4 and J usage is TRBJ1-2; D remains ambiguous. Trimming left V 3 bases short and J 2 bases short, with 14 bases between. Germline loops: CDR1 SGHNT, CDR2 YYREEE (reference sequence). CDR3 length: 15 amino acids. DNA of the CDR3: TGTGCCAGCAGCTCCAGGTCCGGAACGAACTATGGCTACACCTTC. This codes for CASSSRSGTNYGYTF.

The rearrangement joins TRBV9 to TRBJ2-1; D unclear. This CDR3 has 16 residues. Looked up from germline, CDR1 is SGDLS and CDR2 is YYNGEE. The ends were cut back, 0 bases at V and 12 bases at J, with 22 bases in the middle. CDR3 region: CASSVAPNLPALGQFF. CDR3 nucleotides: TGTGCCAGCAGCGTAGCCCCGAATCTCCCGGCGTTAGGGCAGTTCTTC.

This clone occurred a few times. This chain joins TRBV28 and TRBJ1-2; the D gene is possibly TRBD1 (5 bases). With 2 bases removed from V and 1 base from J, the gap between germline ends came to 11 bases. The CDR3 extends over 15 amino acids. The germline V gene has CDR1 MDHEN and CDR2 SYDVKM. The CDR3 protein is CASSLSQGVNYGYTF. DNA for the CDR3: TGTGCCAGCAGTTTAAGCCAGGGAGTTAACTATGGCTACACCTTC.

The V call is TRBV4-2, the J call TRBJ2-7, with 15 positions matching TRBD2. The ends lost 4 bases at V and 6 bases at J; junction bases unmatched: 7. Germline CDR1 LGHNA, CDR2 YNFKEQ. This CDR3 is 16 amino acids long. CDR3 sequence reads: CASSLPGLAGGSEQYF. DNA of the CDR3: TGTGCCAGCAGCCTCCCAGGACTAGCGGGAGGGTCCGAGCAGTACTTC.

The chain couples TRBV6-5 to TRBJ1-5; D remains ambiguous. Trimming took 6 bases from V and 4 from J, leaving 10 bases between them. The CDR3 is 13 amino acids. Germline loops: CDR1 MNHEY, CDR2 SVGAGI. The CDR3 coding sequence is TGTGCCAGCAGGGGCAGGATGAATCAGCCCCAGCATTTT. Protein product: CASRGRMNQPQHF.

DNA of the CDR3: TGTGCCATCAGCGAGCTGAGTGGGACAAATCAGTATGGCTACACCTTC. It yields the protein CAISELSGTNQYGYTF. This chain uses TRBV10-3 with TRBJ1-2; D might be TRBD1 (6 bases). Trimming took 6 bases from V and 5 from J, leaving 22 bases between them. This CDR3 comprises 16 residues. Germline CDR1 reads ENHRY; CDR2 reads SYGVKD.

The V call is TRBV7-8, the J call TRBJ2-4, with D perhaps TRBD1 or TRBD2 (5 bases each). The germline V gene has CDR1 SGHVS and CDR2 FQNEAQ. V was trimmed by 4 bases and J by 1 base, leaving 14 bases between them. The CDR3 extends over 16 amino acids. CDR3 amino acids: CASSSFYRGAKNIQYF. CDR3 nucleotide sequence: TGTGCCAGCAGCTCCTTCTATCGGGGCGCCAAAAACATTCAGTACTTC.

This clone came up a few times. Written as DNA, the CDR3 is TGTGCCAGCAGCGTAACGCGGACAGAAAATGAGCAGTTCTTC. Protein product: CASSVTRTENEQFF. The J gene is TRBJ2-1, the V gene TRBV7-9; TRBD1 is a possible D gene (6 bases). CDR1 SEHNR and CDR2 FQNEAQ come from the germline V gene (reference sequence). This CDR3 region has 14 residues. The V gene lost 5 bases and the J gene lost 7 bases, with 15 bases spanning the gap.

In regard to this clone: Distinct nucleotide sequences in the sample also encode this CDR3. V usage is TRBV7-9 and J usage is TRBJ1-6; the D is unclear. The ends were cut back, 1 base at V and 8 bases at J, with 6 bases in the middle. This CDR3 has 13 residues. The germline gives CDR1 SEHNR, CDR2 FQNEAQ (reference sequence). The CDR3 DNA follows: TGTGCCAGCAGCTTAGACAGAGATTCACCCCTCCACTTT. It yields the protein CASSLDRDSPLHF.

The chain joins TRBV15 to TRBJ2-2, with D perhaps TRBD1 or TRBD2 (5 bases each). The CDR3 extends over 17 amino acids. V gave up 0 bases and J gave up 4 bases, with 15 bases separating them. From germline, CDR1 is LNHNV and CDR2 YYDKDF (reference sequence). The CDR3 DNA reads as TGTGCCACCAGCAGAGATGCCTGGGGACGGGGCACCGGGGAGCTGTTTTTT. Encoded protein: CATSRDAWGRGTGELFF. The full variable domain, in which reference TRBV15 and TRBJ2-2 provide the parts outside the CDR3, is DAMVIQNPRYQVTQFGKPVTLSCSQTLNHNVMYWYQQKSSQAPKLLFHYYDKDFNNEADTPDNFQSRRPNTSFCFLDIRSPGLGDTAMYLCATSRDAWGRGTGELFFGEGSRLTVL.

This clone has a count of ten or more. CDR3 region: CATSRGLASYNEQFF. The DNA of the CDR3 is TGTGCCACCAGCAGAGGCCTAGCGAGCTACAATGAGCAGTTCTTC. The chain joins TRBV15 to TRBJ2-1; the D gene is possibly TRBD2 (6 bases). This CDR3 is 15 amino acids long. V lost 1 base, J lost 3 bases, and 10 bases lay in between. Germline loops: CDR1 LNHNV, CDR2 YYDKDF (reference sequence).

The chain couples TRBV27 to TRBJ2-7; TRBD2 matches at 8 bases. Germline assignment: CDR1 MNHEY and CDR2 SMNVEV (reference sequence). This CDR3 has 14 residues. V was pared by 8 bases and J by 3 bases, with 9 bases of the junction left unmatched. The CDR3 DNA sequence: TGTGCCAGCGGCCGGACTAGCAGAGGCTACGAGCAGTACTTC. It codes for CASGRTSRGYEQYF.

This clone has just a few counts. V and J are TRBV25-1 and TRBJ1-5; D possibly corresponds to TRBD1 (5 bases). V was shortened by 6 bases and J by 7 bases, with 19 bases between the two germline ends. The germline V gene encodes CDR1 MGHDK and CDR2 SYGVNS. This CDR3 has 15 residues. CDR3 sequence reads: CASRTFGGGTQPQHF. CDR3 coding DNA: TGTGCCAGCAGGACATTCGGGGGAGGGACCCAGCCCCAGCATTTT. The full variable domain, rest sourced from reference TRBV25-1 and TRBJ1-5, is EADIYQTPRYLVIGTGKKITLECSQTMGHDKMYWYQQDPGMELHLIHYSYGVNSTEKGDLSSESTVSRIRTEHFPLTLESARPSHTSQYLCASRTFGGGTQPQHFGDGTRLSIL.

The chain couples TRBV10-3 to TRBJ2-5; the D gene is possibly TRBD1 (5 bases). Germline V gene lookup returns CDR1 ENHRY and CDR2 SYGVKD. Trimming left V 4 bases short and J 4 bases short, with 16 bases between. The CDR3 is made up of 15 amino acids. CDR3 sequence (DNA): TGTGCCATCAGTGGCCAAGGGGAATCGGGAGAGACCCAGTACTTC. Protein product: CAISGQGESGETQYF.

This clone was recorded many times. The rearrangement joins TRBV14 to TRBJ2-1, with 9 bases aligning to TRBD2. Germline lookup yields CDR1 SGHDN and CDR2 FVKESK. V lost 6 bases and J lost 4; bases outside the gene matches: 7. This CDR3 spans 15 amino acids. CDR3 loop: CASRKSSGVYNEQFF. The CDR3 DNA follows: TGTGCCAGCAGAAAGTCTAGCGGGGTATACAATGAGCAGTTCTTC.

This clone was seen a handful of times. The chain is built from TRBV7-9 and TRBJ2-7, with a possible D match to TRBD1 (6 bases). Germline lookup yields CDR1 SEHNR and CDR2 FQNEAQ (reference sequence). The CDR3 covers 13 residues. Trimming took off 0 bases at V and 7 bases at J, with 10 bases between the two ends. CDR3 in amino acids: CASSLALTGEQYF. The DNA of the CDR3 is TGTGCCAGCAGCTTAGCCCTGACAGGAGAGCAGTACTTC.

V usage is TRBV30 and J usage is TRBJ1-5, with D perhaps TRBD1 (5 bases). CDR3 length equals 14 residues. Looked up from germline, CDR1 is GTSNPN and CDR2 is SVGIG (reference sequence). V dropped 0 bases and J dropped 6 bases, with 12 bases sitting between them. The CDR3 DNA reads as TGTGCCTGGAGTGTACAAGGGGTTGCTCAGCCCCAGCATTTT. This translates into CAWSVQGVAQPQHF.

This clone has only a few counts. Other DNA sequences from this sample encode an identical CDR3 as well. The V gene is TRBV28, the J gene TRBJ2-5; D uncertain. Germline V gene data show CDR1 as MDHEN and CDR2 as SYDVKM. The V and J ends lost 2 bases and 5 bases respectively, with 3 bases between them. The CDR3 extends over 11 amino acids. CDR3 coding DNA: TGTGCCAGCAGTTTAGCGGAGACCCAGTACTTC. Amino acid sequence: CASSLAETQYF.

This chain links TRBV6-5 with TRBJ2-3, with D possibly being TRBD2 (5 bases). The length of the CDR3 is 13 residues. Germline CDR1 is MNHEY and CDR2 is SVGAGI. V was clipped by 7 bases and J by 3 bases, with 11 bases between them. The CDR3 loop is CASKDEGTDTQYF. The DNA of the CDR3 is TGTGCCAGCAAGGACGAGGGAACAGATACGCAGTATTTT.

The chain couples TRBV10-3 to TRBJ1-1, with unresolved D. In germline, CDR1 is ENHRY, CDR2 SYGVKD. This CDR3 comprises 12 residues. V was shortened by 3 bases and J by 7 bases, with 9 bases between the two germline ends. The DNA for the CDR3 is TGTGCCATCAGTGAAGGTTCCAATGAAGCTTTCTTT. Its protein is CAISEGSNEAFF.